The rows below give T cell receptor beta chains drawn from one sample of a study of blood T cell repertoires in COVID-19. Some clones are missing from TCRdb's copy, which holds only in-frame ones; the method was immunoSEQ multiplex PCR. The sample contains approximately 450,000 clones, over 75% of which appear only once. What was sequenced was PBMCs or T cells enriched from blood (not recorded which). The receptor set was obtained from a man aged 25 to 45 who had recovered from COVID-19. Each CDR3 is given without its conserved first and last residue.

v_call	j_call	cdr3_aa
TRBV28	TRBJ2-3	ASSTSERGYTDTQY
TRBV14	TRBJ2-7	ASSRLTGQGRYEQY
TRBV30	TRBJ1-5	AWSVPGNYQPQH
TRBV5-4	TRBJ2-3	ASSPDRPKTGTQY
TRBV3-1/TRBV3-2	TRBJ2-7	ASSPSRESSYEQY
TRBV3-1/TRBV3-2	TRBJ2-1	ASSQLAANEQF
TRBV18	TRBJ1-1	ASSPRSTEAF
TRBV28	TRBJ1-2	DSSYGYT
TRBV7-9	TRBJ2-3	ASSFPVGESTDTQY
TRBV14	TRBJ2-3	ASSQRASGDTQY
TRBV13	TRBJ2-5	ASSLGWREVQETQY
TRBV5-1	TRBJ2-5	ASSLGTEIQETQY
TRBV19	TRBJ2-2	ASSLGSGSTGELF
TRBV30	TRBJ2-2	AWSEAGTGRRELF
TRBV28	TRBJ2-1	ASSLSTGTYNEQF
TRBV19	TRBJ1-2	ASTPGGFGYGYT
TRBV18	TRBJ2-1	ASSPPPGSGSEQF
TRBV5-1	TRBJ1-1	ASSPEAGVNTEAF
TRBV28	TRBJ1-1	ASSLRNSVAF
TRBV6-5	TRBJ1-5	ASSYGGGPQH
TRBV14	TRBJ1-1	ASSQDWSDAGDTEAF
TRBV11-1	TRBJ2-1	ASSLVSSGRTSEQF
TRBV5-4	TRBJ2-7	ASSLSQGIGEQY
TRBV11-2	TRBJ1-6	ASSNRGRNIYNSPLH
TRBV7-6	TRBJ2-7	ASSLGTSAYEQY
TRBV4-1	TRBJ1-3	ASSHPSRESGNTIY
TRBV7-3	TRBJ1-2	ASSLVGGNYGYT
TRBV28	TRBJ1-2	ASRPTGTDGYT
TRBV9	TRBJ2-5	ASSVGGAQETQY
TRBV6-5	TRBJ1-1	ASSKRQGRNTEAF
TRBV7-2	TRBJ1-4	ASSREGGYNEKLF
TRBV6-5	TRBJ2-5	ASTRTRNQETQY
TRBV28	TRBJ2-1	ASSLRSGTSGRATYNEQF
TRBV6-5	TRBJ2-2	ASSYGARRDTGELF
TRBV10-1	TRBJ2-1	ASSESGSEQF
TRBV19	TRBJ1-4	ASSTQRTVNEKLF
TRBV29-1	TRBJ1-5	SVGDSLSNQPQH
TRBV27	TRBJ1-6	ASSSLGFIKDSPLH
TRBV27	TRBJ2-7	ASSGRAGGPGYEQY
TRBV2	TRBJ1-1	ASTANTEAF
TRBV7-9	TRBJ2-2	AERRGNTGELF
TRBV19	TRBJ1-5	ASSGGQPSNQPQH
TRBV4-1	TRBJ2-4	ASSQLPPGVPKNIQY
TRBV14	TRBJ2-7	ASSRTGVSYEQY
TRBV19	TRBJ1-1	ASRVQTLTEAF